Listed below are T cell receptor beta chains from one sample, sequenced in a study of T cells in tumors after PD-1 blockade. TCRdb keeps only in-frame clones here, not all; method: immunoSEQ multiplex PCR. In the table there are about 25,000 clones, roughly 82% of which are singletons. Sample: PBMCs, taken after anti-PD-1 treatment. The receptors derive from a human donor with basal cell carcinoma. CDR3s include the opening cysteine and the closing phenylalanine or tryptophan. D genes are given only for firm matches. Clone size, where shown, is once, few, many, or a class for clones that have expanded.

j_gene: TRBJ2-1
d_gene: TRBD2
abundance: NA
v_gene: TRBV5-1
len: 15
CDR3nt: TGCGCCAGCAGCCCGGACGGGGGGGCCTACAATGAGCAGTTCTTC
CDR3aa: CASSPDGGAYNEQFF

j_gene: TRBJ1-1
d_gene: NA
abundance: NA
v_gene: TRBV13
len: 18
CDR3nt: TGTGCCAGCAGCTTATCTTTCGGTTCCGCGGGGGGTGACACTGAAGCTTTCTTT
CDR3aa: CASSLSFGSAGGDTEAFF

j_gene: TRBJ2-1
d_gene: NA
abundance: NA
v_gene: TRBV18
len: 18
CDR3nt: TGTGCCAGCTCACCCCTAGGACAGGGACTAAACCCCTACAATGAGCAGTTCTTC
CDR3aa: CASSPLGQGLNPYNEQFF

j_gene: TRBJ1-6
d_gene: NA
abundance: NA
v_gene: TRBV19
len: 14
CDR3nt: TGTGCCAGTAGTATAGCGCCGAGATTCACGTCCCTCCACTTT
CDR3aa: CASSIAPRFTSLHF

j_gene: TRBJ2-5
d_gene: TRBD1
abundance: NA
v_gene: TRBV10-3
len: 16
CDR3nt: TGTGCCATCAGTGCCGACAGGGGGGCTTTTGGGGAGACCCAGTACTTC
CDR3aa: CAISADRGAFGETQYF

j_gene: TRBJ2-2
d_gene: TRBD1
abundance: NA
v_gene: TRBV18
len: 16
CDR3nt: TGTGCCAGCTCAGCCGGGACAGGGGCGAACACCGGGGAGCTGTTTTTT
CDR3aa: CASSAGTGANTGELFF

j_gene: TRBJ2-3
d_gene: NA
abundance: NA
v_gene: TRBV5-1
len: 15
CDR3nt: TGCGCCAGCAGCGCTGAATGGGGGGGCGCAGATACGCAGTATTTT
CDR3aa: CASSAEWGGADTQYF

j_gene: TRBJ1-2
d_gene: NA
abundance: NA
v_gene: TRBV18
len: 11
CDR3nt: TGTGCCACTCCGGCTAACTATGGCTACACCTTC
CDR3aa: CATPANYGYTF

j_gene: TRBJ1-2
d_gene: NA
abundance: few
v_gene: TRBV27
len: 14
CDR3nt: TGTGCCAGCAGTCCCCTTGCGGGTAACTATGGCTACACCTTC
CDR3aa: CASSPLAGNYGYTF

j_gene: TRBJ2-2
d_gene: TRBD1
abundance: NA
v_gene: TRBV9
len: 16
CDR3nt: TGTGCCAGCAGCCTAGGAGGGGGACAGGGAACCGGGGAGCTGTTTTTT
CDR3aa: CASSLGGGQGTGELFF

j_gene: TRBJ2-5
d_gene: TRBD2
abundance: NA
v_gene: TRBV6-2/TRBV6-3
len: 18
CDR3nt: TGTGCCAGCAGTTACACCCTTCTTTTCGGGGGGGGTCAAGAGACCCAGTACTTC
CDR3aa: CASSYTLLFGGGQETQYF

j_gene: TRBJ1-1
d_gene: NA
abundance: NA
v_gene: TRBV9
len: 15
CDR3nt: TGTGCCAGCAGCGTATCCGTGGAAGGGAACACTGAAGCTTTCTTT
CDR3aa: CASSVSVEGNTEAFF

j_gene: TRBJ2-3
d_gene: NA
abundance: NA
v_gene: TRBV6-5
len: 15
CDR3nt: TGTGCCAGCACCTCGGTGGGCAGGTCGAGAGATACGCAGTATTTT
CDR3aa: CASTSVGRSRDTQYF

j_gene: TRBJ2-7
d_gene: NA
abundance: NA
v_gene: TRBV5-5
len: 14
CDR3nt: TGTGCCAGCAGGGGTAACAGGTATTCCTACGAGCAGTACTTC
CDR3aa: CASRGNRYSYEQYF

j_gene: TRBJ1-4
d_gene: NA
abundance: NA
v_gene: TRBV4-2
len: 19
CDR3nt: TGTGCCAGCAGCCTTAGTCTTGGGCAGGGAGGGTCGGCTAATGAAAAACTGTTTTTT
CDR3aa: CASSLSLGQGGSANEKLFF

j_gene: TRBJ2-1
d_gene: NA
abundance: NA
v_gene: TRBV5-1
len: 15
CDR3nt: TGCGCCAGCAGCTTGGGACAGCTCTCCTACAATGAGCAGTTCTTC
CDR3aa: CASSLGQLSYNEQFF

j_gene: TRBJ2-5
d_gene: NA
abundance: NA
v_gene: TRBV3-1/TRBV3-2
len: 14
CDR3nt: TGTGCCAGCAGCCTTCTGCGGGCGCAAGAGACCCAGTACTTC
CDR3aa: CASSLLRAQETQYF

j_gene: TRBJ1-5
d_gene: NA
abundance: NA
v_gene: TRBV6-5
len: 12
CDR3nt: TGTGCCAGCAGATATAGCAATCAGCCCCAGCATTTT
CDR3aa: CASRYSNQPQHF

j_gene: TRBJ2-3
d_gene: TRBD2
abundance: NA
v_gene: TRBV29-1
len: 13
CDR3nt: TGCAGCGCCCGGACTAGCCCGGTGGATACGCAGTATTTT
CDR3aa: CSARTSPVDTQYF

j_gene: TRBJ1-6
d_gene: NA
abundance: few
v_gene: TRBV6-5
len: 16
CDR3nt: TGTGCCAGCAGTTACATAAGGACATCCTATAATTCACCCCTCCACTTT
CDR3aa: CASSYIRTSYNSPLHF

j_gene: TRBJ1-3
d_gene: NA
abundance: NA
v_gene: TRBV9
len: 17
CDR3nt: TGTGCCAGCAGCCTCCGACCTGCAGGGCGAACTGGAAACACCATATATTTT
CDR3aa: CASSLRPAGRTGNTIYF

j_gene: TRBJ2-5
d_gene: NA
abundance: NA
v_gene: TRBV7-6
len: 13
CDR3nt: TGTGCCAGCAGCCCGGACAGAAAAGAGACCCAGTACTTC
CDR3aa: CASSPDRKETQYF

j_gene: TRBJ2-2
d_gene: NA
abundance: NA
v_gene: TRBV6-5
len: 14
CDR3nt: TGTGCCAGCGGCTATAGGGGAAACACCGGGGAGCTGTTTTTT
CDR3aa: CASGYRGNTGELFF

j_gene: TRBJ1-3
d_gene: NA
abundance: NA
v_gene: TRBV28
len: 14
CDR3nt: TGTGCCAGCAGCCTCCAGGTGGCTGGAAACACCATATATTTT
CDR3aa: CASSLQVAGNTIYF